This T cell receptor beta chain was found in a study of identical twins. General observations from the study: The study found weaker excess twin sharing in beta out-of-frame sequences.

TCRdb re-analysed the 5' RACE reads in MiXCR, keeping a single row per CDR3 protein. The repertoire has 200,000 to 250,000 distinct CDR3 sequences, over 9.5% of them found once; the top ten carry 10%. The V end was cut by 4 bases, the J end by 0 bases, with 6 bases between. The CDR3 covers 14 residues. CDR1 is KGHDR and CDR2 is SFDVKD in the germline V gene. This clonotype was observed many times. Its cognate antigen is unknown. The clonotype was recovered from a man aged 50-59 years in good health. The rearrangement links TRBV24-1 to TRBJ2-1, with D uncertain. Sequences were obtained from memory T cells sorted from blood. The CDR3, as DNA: TGTGCCACCAGTGACCCAAGCTCCTACAATGAGCAGTTCTTC. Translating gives CATSDPSSYNEQFF.